The present entry profiles one T cell receptor beta chain with its context. Its matching antigen is unknown. This record comes from a study of OX40 agonist ivuxolimab in advanced cancers. Overall study context: Ivuxolimab was administered intravenously to patients at 0.01 to 10 mg/kg every 2 weeks. Those enrolled were 82.7% male, with a mean age of approximately 60 years and ages from about 20 to 79.

Study observations and caveats: Relative to CD4+, CD8+ T cells held more expanded clones on average. Both CD4+ and CD8+ T cell populations in blood had undergone clonal expansion by week 6 at 0.1 to 3.0 mg/kg.

Germline V gives CDR1 ENHRY, CDR2 SYGVKD. The CDR3 runs 13 residues. V shed 7 bases, J shed 3 bases, and the junction held 3 bases outside the gene matches. Measured with immunoSEQ multiplex PCR; TCRdb has only the in-frame clones, and not every one. The repertoire consists of tens of thousands of clones, with more than 70% occurring once and the leading ten covering about 23%. The chain uses TRBV10-3 and TRBJ1-5; 7 nucleotides align to TRBD1. Source: CD4+ or CD8+ T cells sorted from blood, taken in a trial of the OX40 agonist ivuxolimab. This receptor was identified in an adult with an advanced solid tumor such as melanoma, head and neck, liver or kidney cancer. DNA of the CDR3: TGTGCCATCACTGACAGGGTCAATCAGCCCCAGCATTTT. It yields the protein CAITDRVNQPQHF.